Included here is one T cell receptor (beta chain) sequence, with context. As processed by the authors: Reference gene primer amplification in the assay estimated nucleated cell counts. Profiled with immunoSEQ multiplex PCR; TCRdb holds only in-frame clones, not every one. V, J and clone size reflect that table, while D and trimming were determined from the DNA. The table has 350,000 or so clones, more than 85% seen once. This specimen belongs to a study of blood T cell repertoires in COVID-19. The CDR3 length is 16 residues. The germline V gene has CDR1 SGHDT and CDR2 YYEEEE. The V gene end was trimmed by 4 bases and the J gene end by 5 bases; junction bases not matched to a gene: 13. Residents of 24 US areas, aged roughly 18 to 89 years, made up the participants. Participants' reported clinical history set cohort assignment.

The sequenced material came from PBMCs or T cells enriched from blood (not recorded which). This chain connects TRBV5-6 to TRBJ2-7; 9 bases align to TRBD2. The sequence derives from a woman between 25 and 40 years old who had recovered from COVID-19. Written as DNA, the CDR3 is TGTGCCAGCAGCCCGAGCGGGAGGCTCCTCTTGGACGAGCAGTACTTC. It codes for CASSPSGRLLLDEQYF.